The 15 T cell receptor beta chains below all came from one sample that was sequenced in a study of T cells in tuberculosis (dated by TCRdb to 2017 to 2018). The library was produced with the immunoSEQ multiplex PCR assay. The source is immuneACCESS, and TCRdb retained only in-frame sequences with V and J called. Part of the clones is not carried over; for the studies checked, unresolved V genes explain less than half of this, and the remainder is unexplained. This sample lists 20,000 to 25,000 clones; approximately 85% were detected once. Around 14% of the sample lies in the top ten. This sample's time point label indicates: new active TB diagnosis, blood taken before or within 7 days of starting treatment. The sample consisted of PBMCs, taken at tuberculosis diagnosis. The receptor set was obtained from an adult with tuberculosis.

The chain employs TRBV30 and TRBJ2-7; 11 bases match TRBD1. With 2 bases clipped from V and 4 bases from J, the junction kept 1 base outside the gene matches. There are 13 residues in the CDR3. The germline CDR1 and CDR2 sequences are GTSNPN and SVGIG (reference sequence). CDR3 loop: CAWSRDRGYEQYF. The DNA of the CDR3 is TGTGCCTGGAGTCGGGACAGGGGGTACGAGCAGTACTTC.

This sequence joins TRBV5-1 and TRBJ1-2; D possibly corresponds to TRBD1 (6 bases). Per the germline V gene, CDR1 is SGHRS and CDR2 is YFSETQ. The V and J ends lost 0 bases and 1 base respectively, with 10 bases between them. The CDR3 totals 15 residues. In DNA form, the CDR3 reads TGCGCCAGCAGCTTGGGGACAGAATATAACTATGGCTACACCTTC. Translating it yields CASSLGTEYNYGYTF.

The chain couples TRBV30 to TRBJ1-4; 9 positions match TRBD1. V lost 5 bases, J lost 2 bases, and 6 bases stayed unmatched. Per the germline V gene, CDR1 is GTSNPN and CDR2 is SVGIG (reference sequence). This CDR3 has 15 residues. The CDR3: CAWGTGRGTNEKLFF. The DNA for the CDR3 is TGTGCCTGGGGGACAGGGCGAGGGACTAATGAAAAACTGTTTTTT. Filled out from reference TRBV30 and TRBJ1-4, the complete variable domain reads SQTIHQWPATLVQPVGSPLSLECTVEGTSNPNLYWYRQAAGRGLQLLFYSVGIGQISSEVPQNLSASRPQDRQFILSSKKLLLSDSGFYLCAWGTGRGTNEKLFFGSGTQLSVL.

The chain couples TRBV29-1 to TRBJ1-3, with D hard to call. V lost 7 bases, J lost 1 base, and 8 bases lay in between. The length of the CDR3 is 12 residues. Germline lookup yields CDR1 SQVTM and CDR2 ANQGSEA. This CDR3 reads CSAAESGNTIYF. Here the CDR3 DNA reads TGCAGCGCCGCCGAGTCTGGAAACACCATATATTTT.

The chain recombines TRBV5-6 with TRBJ1-2; no clear D. The germline V and J ends were trimmed by 0 bases and 2 bases, with 8 bases remaining between them. Germline assignment: CDR1 SGHDT and CDR2 YYEEEE. The CDR3 spans 14 residues. CDR3 region: CASSLVGQNYGYTF. Here the CDR3 DNA reads TGTGCCAGCAGCTTGGTTGGGCAGAACTATGGCTACACCTTC.

This chain connects TRBV30 to TRBJ2-2, with D possibly matching TRBD1 (6 bases). The germline V gene encodes CDR1 GTSNPN and CDR2 SVGIG (reference sequence). The germline V and J ends were trimmed by 4 bases and 2 bases, with 14 bases remaining between them. This CDR3 region has 15 residues. The DNA of the CDR3 is TGTGCCTGGACTATCCGGGACACCAACACCGGGGAGCTGTTTTTT. Encoded protein: CAWTIRDTNTGELFF.

This chain links TRBV11-1 with TRBJ2-7; TRBD1 aligns across 8 bases. Per the germline V gene, CDR1 is SGHAT and CDR2 is FQDESV (reference sequence). This CDR3 comprises 14 residues. Unmatched junction bases numbered 7, after V lost 5 bases and J lost 4 bases. The CDR3 sequence: CASSAGGASYEQYF. CDR3 DNA: TGTGCCAGCAGCGCAGGGGGCGCATCATACGAGCAGTACTTC.

The chain couples TRBV6-6 to TRBJ2-2, with TRBD2 matching over 11 bases. J gave up 4 bases and V 2 bases, and 3 bases lay outside the gene matches. The germline CDR1 and CDR2 sequences are MNHNY and SVGAGI (reference sequence). The CDR3 length is 16 residues. CDR3 bases: TGTGCCAGCAGTTACGTAGCGGGAGGGCCCACCGGGGAGCTGTTTTTT. Translating gives CASSYVAGGPTGELFF.

The genes are TRBV9 and TRBJ2-3; possibly TRBD2 for D (5 bases). Germline CDR1 SGDLS, CDR2 YYNGEE. Trimming removed 4 bases at V and 0 bases at J, with 12 bases between. The CDR3 has 15 amino acids. Written as DNA, the CDR3 is TGTGCCAGCAGCCCGCGACTATGGAGCACAGATACGCAGTATTTT. Amino acid sequence: CASSPRLWSTDTQYF.

The chain has TRBV5-4 and TRBJ2-1; D not resolved. V was shortened by 2 bases and J by 3 bases, with 12 bases between the two germline ends. CDR3 length: 15 amino acids. The germline V gene encodes CDR1 SGHNT and CDR2 YYREEE (reference sequence). CDR3: CASSFERPLYNEQFF. The CDR3 DNA follows: TGTGCCAGCAGCTTCGAGCGACCGCTCTACAATGAGCAGTTCTTC.

V gene TRBV10-3 combines with J gene TRBJ1-4; TRBD1 is a possible D gene (5 bases). The CDR3 is 15 residues long. Germline-derived CDR1 and CDR2 are ENHRY and SYGVKD. Trimming shortened V by 0 bases and J by 2 bases, and 7 bases separated the two germline ends. The CDR3 loop reads CAISESGHTNEKLFF. The CDR3 nucleotides are TGTGCCATCAGTGAGTCAGGACACACTAATGAAAAACTGTTTTTT.

The rearrangement joins TRBV5-6 to TRBJ2-2; a weak D match, TRBD2 (6 bases). Trimming took off 5 bases at V and 4 bases at J, with 9 bases between the two ends. Per germline, CDR1 SGHDT and CDR2 YYEEEE. The CDR3 is made up of 13 amino acids. CDR3 residues: CASSLEGTGELFF. The CDR3 DNA reads as TGTGCCAGCAGTCTGGAGGGCACCGGGGAGCTGTTTTTT.

V gene TRBV7-9 combines with J gene TRBJ2-7; TRBD2 might be the D (5 bases). Per germline, CDR1 SEHNR and CDR2 FQNEAQ (reference sequence). Trimming shortened V by 1 base and J by 4 bases, and 11 bases separated the two germline ends. CDR3 length equals 14 residues. CDR3 region: CASSLGRSGYEQYF. The CDR3 bases are TGTGCCAGCAGCTTAGGCCGGTCGGGGTACGAGCAGTACTTC.

This rearrangement joins TRBV11-2 to TRBJ2-3; 10 bases fit TRBD2. J gave up 6 bases and V 5 bases, and 5 bases lay outside the gene matches. There are 14 residues in the CDR3. Germline lookup yields CDR1 SGHAT and CDR2 FQNNGV. In nucleotides, the CDR3 is TGTGCCAGCAGCCCAGGGACTAGCGCCGATACGCAGTATTTT. Translation gives CASSPGTSADTQYF.

This rearrangement joins TRBV7-6 to TRBJ2-1; TRBD1 is a possible D gene (6 bases). V lost 5 bases, J lost 5 bases, and 13 bases lay in between. In germline, CDR1 is SGHVS, CDR2 FNYEAQ. The CDR3 has 14 amino acids. The CDR3 loop is CASSPLTGNNEQFF. The DNA of the CDR3 is TGTGCCAGCAGCCCATTGACAGGAAACAATGAGCAGTTCTTC.